This T cell receptor (beta chain) is from a study of blood T cell repertoires in COVID-19. Turning to the study itself: Sites across the United States, Italy and Spain contributed samples from acute and convalescent COVID-19. The cDNA or gDNA used as material had been derived from T cells, B-cell-depleted T cells, or PBMCs.

The authors' processing: Amplification with reference gene primers provided the estimates of nucleated cell counts. Data came from immunoSEQ multiplex PCR; TCRdb stores just in-frame clones and leaves some out. The V and J calls and clone size were taken over from that table, and D and trimming were inferred from the DNA. There are 95,000 to 120,000 clones in the sample; roughly 81% occur only once, and about 3.6% lies in the top ten. The CDR3 has 16 amino acids. CDR1 and CDR2 (germline): SGHRS, YFSETQ. Trimming removed 0 bases from V and 2 bases from J; junction bases left unmatched: 8. Material for sequencing was peripheral blood. This chain connects TRBV5-1 to TRBJ2-7, with 7 positions matching TRBD1. The TCR was taken from a man aged 40-49 years with acute or convalescent COVID-19. In DNA form, the CDR3 reads TGCGCCAGCAGCTTGGGTCCGGACAGGCGTACCTACGAGCAGTACTTC. This codes for CASSLGPDRRTYEQYF.